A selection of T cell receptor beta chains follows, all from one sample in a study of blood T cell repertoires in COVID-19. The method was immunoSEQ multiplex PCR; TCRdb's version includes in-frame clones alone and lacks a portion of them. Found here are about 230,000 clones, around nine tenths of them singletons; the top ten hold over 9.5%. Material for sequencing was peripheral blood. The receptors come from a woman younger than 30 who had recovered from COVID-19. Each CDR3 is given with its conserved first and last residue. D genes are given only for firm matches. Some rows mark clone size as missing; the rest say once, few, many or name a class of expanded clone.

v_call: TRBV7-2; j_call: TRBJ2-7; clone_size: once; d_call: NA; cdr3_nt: TGTGCCAGTACGACAGGACTCTCCTACGAGCAGTACTTC; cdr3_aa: CASTTGLSYEQYF
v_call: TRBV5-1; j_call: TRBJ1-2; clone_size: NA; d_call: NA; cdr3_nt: TGCGCCAGCAGCTTAAGAGCATCTAACTATGGCTACACCTTC; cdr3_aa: CASSLRASNYGYTF
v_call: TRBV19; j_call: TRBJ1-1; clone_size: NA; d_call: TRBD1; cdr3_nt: TGTGCCAGTAGTAAGGAGAGAGGGGGCAGGACTGAAGCTTTCTTT; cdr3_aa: CASSKERGGRTEAFF
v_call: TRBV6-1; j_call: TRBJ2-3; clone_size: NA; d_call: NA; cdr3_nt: TGTGCCAGCAGTGAGGGACTGCTCACGAATACGCAGTATTTT; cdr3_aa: CASSEGLLTNTQYF
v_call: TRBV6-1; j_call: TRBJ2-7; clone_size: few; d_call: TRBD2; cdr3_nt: TGTGCCAGCAGTGAATTGGGGTATGGCGGGAGTCTAGACGAGCAGTACTTC; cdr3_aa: CASSELGYGGSLDEQYF
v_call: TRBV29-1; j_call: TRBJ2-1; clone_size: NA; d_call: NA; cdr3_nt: TGCAGCGTTGTTGGTAGCACGTACAATGAGCAGTTCTTC; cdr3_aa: CSVVGSTYNEQFF
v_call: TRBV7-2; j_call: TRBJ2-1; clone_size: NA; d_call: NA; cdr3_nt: TGTGCCAGCAGCGCACTCCACGGGGAGGCCTACAATGAGCAGTTCTTC; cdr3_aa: CASSALHGEAYNEQFF
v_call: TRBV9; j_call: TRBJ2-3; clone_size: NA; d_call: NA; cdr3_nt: TGTGCCAGCAGCGTAGAAGGGGGAGCGGATACGCAGTATTTT; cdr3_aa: CASSVEGGADTQYF
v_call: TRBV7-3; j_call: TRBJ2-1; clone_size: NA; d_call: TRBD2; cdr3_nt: TGTGCCAGCAGCTTGGCGTCTAGCGGGAGTCGGGAGCAGTTCTTC; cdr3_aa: CASSLASSGSREQFF
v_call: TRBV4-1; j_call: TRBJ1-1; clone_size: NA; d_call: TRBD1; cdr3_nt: TGCGCCAGCAGCCAAGGGACAGGGGTCAACACTGAAGCTTTCTTT; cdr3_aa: CASSQGTGVNTEAFF
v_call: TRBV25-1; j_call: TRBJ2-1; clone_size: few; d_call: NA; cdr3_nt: TGTGCCAGCAGTGAACCCGGGAGCTCCTACAATGAGCAGTTCTTC; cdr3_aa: CASSEPGSSYNEQFF
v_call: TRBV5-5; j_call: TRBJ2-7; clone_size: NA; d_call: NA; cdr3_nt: TGTGCCAGCAGCACAGGACCCGATCCAGTCTACGAGCAGTACTTC; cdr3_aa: CASSTGPDPVYEQYF
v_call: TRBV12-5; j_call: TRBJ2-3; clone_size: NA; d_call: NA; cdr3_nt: TGTGCTAGTGGTTTGGTACTGGGGCCGAGCACAGATACGCAGTATTTT; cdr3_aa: CASGLVLGPSTDTQYF
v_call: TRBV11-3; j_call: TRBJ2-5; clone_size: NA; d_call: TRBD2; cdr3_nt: TGTGCCAGCAGCTCGACTAGCACGGAGACCCAGTACTTC; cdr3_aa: CASSSTSTETQYF
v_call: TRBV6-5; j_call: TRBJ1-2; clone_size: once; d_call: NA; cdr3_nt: TGTGCCAGCAGGCCCTCAGCTAACTATGGCTACACCTTC; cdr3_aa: CASRPSANYGYTF
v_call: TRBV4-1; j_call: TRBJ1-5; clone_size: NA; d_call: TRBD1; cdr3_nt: TGCGCCAGCAGCCACCCCAGGGGGCCCAATCAGCCCCAGCATTTT; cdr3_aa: CASSHPRGPNQPQHF
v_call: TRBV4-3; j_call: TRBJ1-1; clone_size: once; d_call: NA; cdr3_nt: TGCGCCAGCAGCCAAGATCGGGTCACGGTGATGAACACTGAAGCTTTCTTT; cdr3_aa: CASSQDRVTVMNTEAFF
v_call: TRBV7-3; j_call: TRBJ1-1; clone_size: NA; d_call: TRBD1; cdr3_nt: TGTGCCAGCAGCTTACAGGGGGAGAACACTGAAGCTTTCTTT; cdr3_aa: CASSLQGENTEAFF
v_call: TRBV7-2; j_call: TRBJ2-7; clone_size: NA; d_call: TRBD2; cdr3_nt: TGTGCCAGCAGCTTAGACCTGCGGGGGGGGGAGCAGTACTTC; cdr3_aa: CASSLDLRGGEQYF
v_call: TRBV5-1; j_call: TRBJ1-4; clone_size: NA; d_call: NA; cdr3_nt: TGCGCCAGCAGCTTGGCTGACCAGGGGTATAATGAAAAACTGTTTTTT; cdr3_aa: CASSLADQGYNEKLFF
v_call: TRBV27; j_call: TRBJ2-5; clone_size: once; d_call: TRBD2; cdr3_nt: TGTGCCAGCAGTCTCCAGGCGGGAGTTTTCCAAGAGACCCAGTACTTC; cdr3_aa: CASSLQAGVFQETQYF
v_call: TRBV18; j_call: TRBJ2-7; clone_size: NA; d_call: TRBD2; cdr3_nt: TGTGCCAGCTCACCACCGGTTAGCGGGGATTTCTACGAGCAGTACTTC; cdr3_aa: CASSPPVSGDFYEQYF
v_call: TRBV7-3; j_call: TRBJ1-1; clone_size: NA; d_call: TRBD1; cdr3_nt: TGTGCCAGCAGCTTTGGACAGGTGGACACTGAAGCTTTCTTT; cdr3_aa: CASSFGQVDTEAFF
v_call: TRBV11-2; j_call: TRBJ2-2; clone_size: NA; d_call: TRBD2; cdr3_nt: TGTGCCAGCAGCCCTCCGACTAGCGGGAGGGAGACCGGGGAGCTGTTTTTT; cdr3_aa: CASSPPTSGRETGELFF
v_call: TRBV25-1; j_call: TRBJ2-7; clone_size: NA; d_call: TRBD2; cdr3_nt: TGTGCCAGCAGTGACCCAACGTCGGGGAGGGCCTCCCACGAGCAGTACTTC; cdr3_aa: CASSDPTSGRASHEQYF
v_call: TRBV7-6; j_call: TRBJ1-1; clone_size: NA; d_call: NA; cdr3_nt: TGTGCCAGCAGCGCGACAGGCATGAACACTGAAGCTTTCTTT; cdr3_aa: CASSATGMNTEAFF
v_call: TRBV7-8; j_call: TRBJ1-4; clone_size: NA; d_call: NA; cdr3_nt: TGTGCCAGCAGGTCCTTTAGGGGGTTTAATGATAGTGAAAAACTGTTTTTT; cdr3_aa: CASRSFRGFNDSEKLFF
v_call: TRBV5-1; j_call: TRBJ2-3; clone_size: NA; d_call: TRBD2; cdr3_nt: TGCGCCAGCAGCTTGGAGGCTAGCGGAACGGTTTCTAGCACAGATACGCAGTATTTT; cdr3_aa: CASSLEASGTVSSTDTQYF
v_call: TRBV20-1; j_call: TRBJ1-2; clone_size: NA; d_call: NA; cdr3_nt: TGCAGTGCTAGCGGCTCAGGGTACACCTTC; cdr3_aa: CSASGSGYTF
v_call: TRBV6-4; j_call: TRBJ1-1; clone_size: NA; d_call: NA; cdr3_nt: TGTGCCAGCTCCCAAACACAGGGTACTGAAGCTTTCTTT; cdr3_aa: CASSQTQGTEAFF
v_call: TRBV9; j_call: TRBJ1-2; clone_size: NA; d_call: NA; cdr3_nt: TGTGCCAGCAGCCCCTTGACAGGTGCTGGCGGCTACACCTTC; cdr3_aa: CASSPLTGAGGYTF
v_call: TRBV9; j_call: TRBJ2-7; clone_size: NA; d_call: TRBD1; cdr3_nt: TGTGCCAGCAGCGTAGGTTGGGAAGGGGGCTTCTACGAGCAGTACTTC; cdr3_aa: CASSVGWEGGFYEQYF
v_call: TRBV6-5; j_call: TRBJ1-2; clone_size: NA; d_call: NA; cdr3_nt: TGTGCCAGTAGAAGACAAGCTTCTACAGAAGGCTACACCTTC; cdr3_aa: CASRRQASTEGYTF
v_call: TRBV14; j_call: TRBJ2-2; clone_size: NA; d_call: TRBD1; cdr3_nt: TGTGCCAGCAGCTCCTACAGGGGGAACACCGGGGAGCTGTTTTTT; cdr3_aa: CASSSYRGNTGELFF
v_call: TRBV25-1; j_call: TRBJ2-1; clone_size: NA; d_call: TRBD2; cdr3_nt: TGTGCCAGCACCTCTTTAGCGGGAGTATCAAATGAGCAGTTCTTC; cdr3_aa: CASTSLAGVSNEQFF
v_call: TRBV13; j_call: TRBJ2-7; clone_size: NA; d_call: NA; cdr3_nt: TGTGCCAGCAGAGCTCCTTCGGGAGACGAGCAGTACTTC; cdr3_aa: CASRAPSGDEQYF
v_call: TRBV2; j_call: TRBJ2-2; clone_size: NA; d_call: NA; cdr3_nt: TGTGCCAGCAGACCCGGACTAAGTTACACCGGGGAGCTGTTTTTT; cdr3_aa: CASRPGLSYTGELFF
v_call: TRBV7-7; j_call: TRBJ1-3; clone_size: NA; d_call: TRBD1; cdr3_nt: TGTGCCAGCAGCCATTTGATCGGAAAACAGGGGGAAGACACCATATATTTT; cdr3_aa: CASSHLIGKQGEDTIYF
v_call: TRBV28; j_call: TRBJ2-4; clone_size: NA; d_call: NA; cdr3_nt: TGTGCCAGCAGAGAGGGCAAAAACATTCAGTACTTC; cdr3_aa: CASREGKNIQYF
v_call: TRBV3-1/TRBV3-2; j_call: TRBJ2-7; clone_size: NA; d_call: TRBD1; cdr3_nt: TGTGCCAGCAGCCATGAGACTGGGACAGTAGGGAGCATGTACTTC; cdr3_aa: CASSHETGTVGSMYF
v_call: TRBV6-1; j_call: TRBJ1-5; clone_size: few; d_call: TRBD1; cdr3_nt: TGTGCCAGCAGTGAATGGGGACAGAGGAATCAGCCCCAGCATTTT; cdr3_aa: CASSEWGQRNQPQHF
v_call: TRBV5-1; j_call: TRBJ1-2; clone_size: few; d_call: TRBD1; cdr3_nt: TGCGCCAGCAGCATTCGACAGGGCGGCTCCTATGGCTACACCTTC; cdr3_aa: CASSIRQGGSYGYTF
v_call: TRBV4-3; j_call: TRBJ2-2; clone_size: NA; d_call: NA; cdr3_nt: TGCGCCAGCAGCCAACTCGGGACCGGGGAGCTGTTTTTT; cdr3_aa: CASSQLGTGELFF
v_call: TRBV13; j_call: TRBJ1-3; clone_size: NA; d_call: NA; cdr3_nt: TGTGCCTCTCGCGGACAGCGCAACACCATATATTTT; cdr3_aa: CASRGQRNTIYF
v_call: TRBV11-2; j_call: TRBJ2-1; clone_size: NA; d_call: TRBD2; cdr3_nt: TGTGCCAGCAGCTTAGTGGTTAGCGGGGATGAGCAGTTCTTC; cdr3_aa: CASSLVVSGDEQFF
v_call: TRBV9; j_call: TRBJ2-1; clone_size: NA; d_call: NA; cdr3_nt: TGTGCCAGCAGCGTTGGGGGGTTGAATGAGCAGTTCTTC; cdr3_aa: CASSVGGLNEQFF
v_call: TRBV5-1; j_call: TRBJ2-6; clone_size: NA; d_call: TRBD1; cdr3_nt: TGCGCCAGCAGCTCGACAGGGAGCCGGGCCAACGTCCTGACTTTC; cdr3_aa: CASSSTGSRANVLTF